A single sample gave rise to the 15 T cell receptor beta chains below, sequenced in a study of cytomegalovirus exposure and HLA in healthy donors. Researchers ran the PCR with 60 Vbeta and 13 Jbeta primers. Only in-frame clones appear in the TCRdb table, and some are missing; sequencing was by immunoSEQ multiplex PCR. The sample consists of roughly 86,000 clones, roughly three fifths of them appearing once. The source material was PBMCs. The receptors shown here come from a man aged 25-45 years in good health and CMV-seronegative.

The genes are TRBV23-1 and TRBJ1-1; no definite D call. TRBV23-1 is an ORF, and what it does is uncertain. The CDR3 length is 14 residues. Trimming took 0 bases from V and 1 from J, leaving 6 bases between them. The CDR3 here is CASSQSAQNTEAFF. DNA for the CDR3: TGCGCCAGCAGTCAATCGGCACAGAACACTGAAGCTTTCTTT.

This sequence joins TRBV5-6 and TRBJ1-1, with D unclear. Germline CDR1 and CDR2: SGHDT and YYEEEE. Between the trimmed V and J ends, which lost 2 bases and 1 base, there was a span of 6 bases. The CDR3 spans 13 residues. The CDR3 region has the DNA TGTGCCAGCAGCTTCTCAGGGAACACTGAAGCTTTCTTT. Translated: CASSFSGNTEAFF.

The sample holds one count of this clone. J is TRBJ1-2 and V is TRBV6-5; 7 bases line up with TRBD1. This CDR3 is 12 amino acids long. The germline CDR1 and CDR2 sequences are MNHEY and SVGAGI. With V trimmed by 6 bases and J by 8 bases, 6 bases remained unmatched. CDR3 protein: CASSTGDRGYTF. The CDR3 nucleotides read TGTGCCAGCAGCACAGGGGATCGGGGCTACACCTTC.

The chain joins TRBV12-5 to TRBJ1-2; 8 bases map to TRBD1. Germline CDR1 and CDR2: LGHNT and FRNRAP. This CDR3 is built from 15 residues. The ends lost 0 bases at V and 6 bases at J; junction bases unmatched: 6. CDR3 DNA: TGTGCTAGTGGTTTGGTACCCGGACAGGGACATGGCTACACCTTC. Its translation is CASGLVPGQGHGYTF.

In its sample, this clone was seen a few times. The chain links TRBV6-6 to TRBJ2-2; perhaps TRBD1 as D (5 bases). The CDR3 has 13 amino acids. The germline V gene has CDR1 MNHNY and CDR2 SVGAGI (reference sequence). The germline V and J ends were trimmed by 5 bases and 7 bases, with 11 bases remaining between them. The CDR3 sequence is CASSSQGRGELFF. CDR3 sequence (DNA): TGTGCCAGCAGTAGCCAGGGTCGCGGGGAGCTGTTTTTT.

This clone was observed once. Germline is not matched at one junction end, which may reflect a read error. The chain has TRBV7-7 and TRBJ2-1; no reliable D call. The CDR3 contains 13 residues. Germline loops: CDR1 SSHAT, CDR2 FNYEAQ (reference sequence). CDR3 nucleotides: TGTGCTAGCAGCTTAGCCCCAGGTGCGGAGCAGTTCTTC. Its translation is CASSLAPGAEQFF.

A few counts support this clone. The chain is built from TRBV7-9 and TRBJ2-7; TRBD1 aligns across 7 bases. The V gene end was trimmed by 4 bases and the J gene end by 0 bases; junction bases not matched to a gene: 3. Germline CDR1 SEHNR, CDR2 FQNEAQ (reference sequence). CDR3 length: 14 amino acids. The CDR3 region has the DNA TGTGCCAGCAGCTACGACAGGGTCTCCTACGAGCAGTACTTC. Its protein product is CASSYDRVSYEQYF.

This chain connects TRBV29-1 to TRBJ2-5; 11 positions agree with TRBD2. Germline V gene data show CDR1 as SQVTM and CDR2 as ANQGSEA. Trimming took 5 bases from V and 3 from J; bases not matched to a gene: 8. This CDR3 has 15 amino acids. The CDR3: CSVFPTTSGKETQYF. CDR3 nucleotide sequence: TGCAGCGTTTTCCCAACGACTAGCGGGAAAGAGACCCAGTACTTC.

The chain combines TRBV14 with TRBJ2-5; 7 nucleotides align to TRBD2. The CDR3 is 16 amino acids. V dropped 0 bases and J dropped 2; count of bases not matched to a gene: 6. The V gene's germline CDR1 is SGHDN and CDR2 FVKESK. CDR3 region: CASSQDILAAQETQYF. The CDR3 nucleotides read TGTGCCAGCAGCCAAGATATTCTAGCGGCACAAGAGACCCAGTACTTC.

The chain is built from TRBV5-1 and TRBJ2-5, with no clear D. Germline V CDR1 and CDR2: SGHRS, YFSETQ. V lost 4 bases, J lost 5 bases, and 24 bases lay in between. This CDR3 is built from 17 residues. Here the CDR3 reads CASSRAPRDPLRETQYF. For the CDR3, the DNA is TGCGCCAGCAGCCGAGCCCCAAGAGACCCACTCAGGGAGACCCAGTACTTC.

The chain recombines TRBV11-2 with TRBJ1-3; D is ambiguous. Germline V lookup: CDR1 SGHAT, CDR2 FQNNGV. V shed 0 bases and J shed 0 bases, with 9 bases lying between them. The CDR3 is 16 amino acids. The CDR3 spells CASSLDHSVSGNTIYF. The CDR3 bases are TGTGCCAGCAGCTTAGATCACTCCGTCTCTGGAAACACCATATATTTT.

The J gene is TRBJ1-3, the V gene TRBV5-1, with D possibly being TRBD1 (6 bases). Trimming shortened V by 4 bases and J by 0 bases, and 11 bases separated the two germline ends. The CDR3 is 15 amino acids. CDR1 and CDR2 (germline): SGHRS, YFSETQ. The CDR3 spells CASSMTGDSGNTIYF. In nucleotides, the CDR3 is TGCGCCAGCAGCATGACAGGCGACTCTGGAAACACCATATATTTT.

The chain couples TRBV5-1 to TRBJ2-1, with 7 positions matching TRBD2. The CDR3 covers 12 residues. Trimming at V came to 2 bases and at J to 16 bases, leaving 9 bases not matched to a gene. Germline lookup yields CDR1 SGHRS and CDR2 YFSETQ. The CDR3 DNA reads TGCGCCAGCAGCTTAGCGGGGCCCCCCATATTCTTC. Its translation: CASSLAGPPIFF.

This chain joins TRBV15 and TRBJ1-1; 12 bases map to TRBD1. This CDR3 region has 15 residues. V shed 4 bases and J 7 bases; nucleotides not matched to a gene: 7. The germline V gene encodes CDR1 LNHNV and CDR2 YYDKDF (reference sequence). Written as DNA, the CDR3 is TGTGCCACCAGCATGAACCGGGACAGGGGGCATGAAGCTTTCTTT. It translates to CATSMNRDRGHEAFF.

The V call is TRBV19, the J call TRBJ1-1; D may be TRBD1 (6 bases). The germline V gene has CDR1 LNHDA and CDR2 SQIVND (reference sequence). The CDR3 contains 16 residues. V was pared by 5 bases and J by 6 bases, with 22 bases between. CDR3 DNA sequence: TGTGCCAGTAGTCCCTTAGGGACAAGGGATTTCGCTGAAGCTTTCTTT. Residues: CASSPLGTRDFAEAFF.